These 15 T cell receptor beta chains came from one sample sequenced in a study of T-cell reconstitution after alpha-beta-depleted transplantation in children. Construction of the TCRbeta library involved unique molecular identifiers. TCRdb re-called the PCR reads through MiXCR, storing one row per CDR3 protein. Of around 60,000 distinct CDR3 sequences in the sample, 44% were seen once. This sample comprised PBMCs, mostly from graft donor cells, obtained 360 days after TCRalphabeta/CD19-depleted stem cell transplant. The source of these receptors is a male patient younger than 18 who had a stem cell transplant for acute lymphoblastic leukemia, so the T cells may come from the graft donor.

The J gene is TRBJ2-7, the V gene TRBV12-3 or TRBV12-4; TRBD2 matches at 7 bases. V trimming: 5 bases; J trimming: 5 bases; junction bases outside the gene matches: 9. The CDR3 runs 14 residues. The DNA for the CDR3 is TGTGCCAGCAGTCCCGTCCAGGGAGGGCACGAGCAGTACTTC. Its protein product is CASSPVQGGHEQYF.

V and J are TRBV29-1 and TRBJ2-7; perhaps D is TRBD1 or TRBD2 (7 bases each). The CDR3 loop spans 14 amino acids. The V end lost 3 bases, the J end lost 4 bases, and 16 bases lay between the germline ends. Per the germline V gene, CDR1 is SQVTM and CDR2 is ANQGSEA. Written as DNA, the CDR3 is TGCAGCGTTGAGGCGGCAGGGGGAGGGTACGAGCAGTACTTC. Translation: CSVEAAGGGYEQYF.

Ten or more counts support this clonotype. The CDR3 sequence: CSVDRGRNTGELFF. The CDR3 bases are TGCAGCGTTGACAGGGGGAGGAACACCGGGGAGCTGTTTTTT. This chain joins TRBV29-1 and TRBJ2-2; 7 bases agree with TRBD1. The germline V gene encodes CDR1 SQVTM and CDR2 ANQGSEA. The CDR3 is made up of 14 amino acids. The V gene end was trimmed by 3 bases and the J gene end by 1 base; junction bases not matched to a gene: 2.

The chain recombines TRBV5-4 with TRBJ2-5; TRBD2 agrees at 7 bases. Per the germline V gene, CDR1 is SGHNT and CDR2 is YYREEE (reference sequence). This CDR3 has 14 residues. V trimming: 6 bases; J trimming: 2 bases; junction bases outside the gene matches: 7. CDR3 nucleotide sequence: TGTGCCAGCATCCCAGCGGGGAGGCAAGAGACCCAGTACTTC. As protein: CASIPAGRQETQYF.

V gene TRBV29-1 combines with J gene TRBJ2-2, with TRBD2 matching 9 bases. The CDR3 spans 16 residues. Germline V gene data show CDR1 as SQVTM and CDR2 as ANQGSEA. J was trimmed by 2 bases and V by 4 bases; bases with no gene match: 8. For the CDR3, the DNA is TGCAGCGTTGTGGATAGGCGGGGGGGCAACACCGGGGAGCTGTTTTTT. Amino acids: CSVVDRRGGNTGELFF.

This chain connects TRBV9 to TRBJ1-2; TRBD1 might be the D (5 bases). Trimming shortened V by 0 bases and J by 4 bases, and 13 bases separated the two germline ends. The germline gives CDR1 SGDLS, CDR2 YYNGEE. This CDR3 has 15 residues. CDR3: CASSVGAGTIYGYTF. The CDR3 bases are TGTGCCAGCAGCGTAGGGGCAGGGACCATCTATGGCTACACCTTC.

The V and J genes are TRBV24-1 and TRBJ2-7; D is undetermined. This CDR3 is built from 13 residues. CDR1 is KGHDR and CDR2 is SFDVKD in the germline V gene. V was shortened by 5 bases and J by 3 bases, with 10 bases between the two germline ends. The CDR3 protein is CATSGVGGYEQYF. CDR3 nucleotides: TGTGCCACCAGTGGCGTCGGCGGCTACGAGCAGTACTTC.

V gene TRBV20-1 combines with J gene TRBJ2-1; maybe TRBD2 (6 bases). Germline loops: CDR1 DFQATT, CDR2 SNEGSKA (reference sequence). This CDR3 is built from 15 residues. CDR3 in amino acids: CSTLSAGRTYNEQFF. Written as DNA, the CDR3 is TGCAGCACCCTCTCTGCGGGGCGAACCTACAATGAGCAGTTCTTC.

The V gene is TRBV29-1, the J gene TRBJ2-7, with TRBD1 identical over 9 bases. Trimming took 6 bases from V and 2 from J; bases not matched to a gene: 8. The CDR3 has 14 residues. The germline V gene has CDR1 SQVTM and CDR2 ANQGSEA. Here the CDR3 reads CSVVDRGGTYEQYF. The CDR3 coding sequence is TGCAGCGTCGTGGACAGGGGAGGTACCTACGAGCAGTACTTC.

This CDR3 reads CSVEGHSRSYNEQFF. Written as DNA, the CDR3 is TGCAGCGTTGAAGGTCACAGCCGCTCCTACAATGAGCAGTTCTTC. The chain carries TRBV29-1 and TRBJ2-1; D unresolved. The CDR3 has 15 residues. V dropped 1 base and J dropped 0 bases, with 10 bases sitting between them. CDR1 is SQVTM, CDR2 ANQGSEA, per germline.

This clonotype came up a few times. The V gene is TRBV12-3 or TRBV12-4, the J gene TRBJ2-1; TRBD1 matches 10 bases. The CDR3 loop spans 14 amino acids. V gave up 5 bases and J gave up 8 bases; unmatched junction bases: 6. The CDR3 here is CASSMTGGGDEQFF. The CDR3 bases are TGTGCCAGCAGTATGACAGGGGGCGGGGATGAGCAGTTCTTC.

This clonotype was counted only a few times. The chain couples TRBV29-1 to TRBJ2-7; weak D call: TRBD1 (6 bases). The CDR3 length is 15 residues. Trimming took off 5 bases at V and 2 bases at J, with 19 bases between the two ends. Germline assignment: CDR1 SQVTM and CDR2 ANQGSEA. The CDR3: CSVLKRTEAAYEQYF. In nucleotides, the CDR3 is TGCAGCGTTTTAAAAAGGACAGAAGCCGCCTACGAGCAGTACTTC.

This clonotype was recorded a few times. The rearrangement uses TRBV9 and TRBJ2-6, with 8 bases matching TRBD2. This CDR3 spans 16 amino acids. Looked up from germline, CDR1 is SGDLS and CDR2 is YYNGEE. Unmatched junction bases numbered 8, after V lost 9 bases and J lost 0 bases. CDR3 DNA sequence: TGTGCCACGTCGGCGGGAGGAGGCTCTGGGGCCAACGTCCTGACTTTC. It translates to CATSAGGGSGANVLTF.

This clonotype has just a few counts. The gene calls are TRBV12-3 or TRBV12-4 and TRBJ1-5; a possible D gene is TRBD1 (6 bases). Trimming cost V 3 bases and J 7 bases, with 19 bases left between them. The CDR3 sequence is 16 residues long. Here the CDR3 DNA reads TGTGCCAGCAGTTTTGTGGGGAGAGGGGGAGGCCAGCCCCAGCATTTT. Translating it yields CASSFVGRGGGQPQHF.

The V gene is TRBV29-1, the J gene TRBJ2-7, with 11 bases fitting TRBD1. J lost 5 bases, V lost 4 bases, and 7 bases had no gene match. There are 14 residues in the CDR3. Germline V gene sequence: CDR1 SQVTM, CDR2 ANQGSEA. CDR3 sequence: CSVGRGQGVDEQYF. The DNA of the CDR3 is TGCAGCGTTGGGCGGGGACAGGGGGTTGACGAGCAGTACTTC.